The TCR beta chain described here comes from a study of T cells in Graves' hyperthyroidism and ophthalmopathy. The table lists this clonotype with many counts. The CDR3 is made up of 14 amino acids. Germline V gene data show CDR1 as SGHRS and CDR2 as YFSETQ. V was clipped by 1 base and J by 4 bases, with 8 bases between them. From RNA transcripts, TCR beta CDR3 regions were amplified. The primer set for the first-round RT-PCR of the TCR CDR3 was HTBI. TCRdb independently ran MiXCR on the multiplex PCR reads; one entry per CDR3 protein. The sample shows about 380,000 distinct CDR3 sequences, roughly 14% of them seen only once.

Sequenced: blood. The TCR originated in a man aged 25-45 years with Graves' hyperthyroidism that later progressed to Graves' ophthalmopathy. This sequence joins TRBV5-1 and TRBJ2-2; D is ambiguous. The CDR3 is CASSLTRATGELFF. The CDR3 bases are TGCGCCAGCAGCTTGACCCGGGCCACCGGGGAGCTGTTTTTT.